This passage covers 2 T cell receptor beta chains from one sample sequenced in a study of blood T cells in healthy people across ages. A J-beta primer mix and a sample-barcoded 5' primer were used in a second PCR of about 6 to 12 cycles. TCRdb independently ran MiXCR on the 5' RACE reads; one entry per CDR3 protein. The data show 630,000 or so distinct CDR3 sequences, about 28% seen once. Sequencing was performed on blood. All receptors derive from a woman older than 75 in good health.

This chain connects TRBV20-1 to TRBJ1-5; a possible D gene is TRBD1 (5 bases). The length of the CDR3 is 14 residues. Germline CDR1 and CDR2: DFQATT and SNEGSKA (reference sequence). The germline V and J ends were trimmed by 2 bases and 2 bases, with 10 bases remaining between them. Here the CDR3 DNA reads TGCAGTGCTAGATTGCAGGGAGGCAATCAGCCCCAGCATTTT. Amino acids: CSARLQGGNQPQHF.

This clonotype has at least ten counts. V usage is TRBV12-3 or TRBV12-4 and J usage is TRBJ2-1; D perhaps matches TRBD2 (5 bases). Trimming stripped 6 bases from V and 4 bases from J, with 13 bases between. The CDR3 loop spans 14 amino acids. DNA for the CDR3: TGTGCCAGCAGCACTACCGGAGGTTACAATGAGCAGTTCTTC. Translation: CASSTTGGYNEQFF.